The clone carrying this T cell receptor beta chain showed up many times. Germline V gene lookup returns CDR1 SQVTM and CDR2 ANQGSEA. Trimming took off 3 bases at V and 3 bases at J, with 9 bases between the two ends. The CDR3 runs to 12 residues. This specimen comes from a study of T cells in Graves' hyperthyroidism and ophthalmopathy. Amplification yielded TCR beta CDR3 regions, with RNA transcripts as the source. First-round RT-PCR targeting the TCR CDR3 was performed with the HTBI primer set. TCRdb ran MiXCR on the multiplex PCR reads and lists one entry per CDR3 protein. The data show a few hundred thousand distinct CDR3 sequences, with approximately 15% seen just once and about a quarter held by the top ten.

The sequenced material came from blood. The origin of this receptor is a young woman with Graves' hyperthyroidism that later progressed to Graves' ophthalmopathy. This sequence joins TRBV29-1 and TRBJ2-7; tentatively, D is TRBD1 (5 bases). The CDR3 protein is CSVEQGRYEQYF. For the CDR3, the DNA is TGCAGCGTTGAGCAGGGCCGCTACGAGCAGTACTTC.